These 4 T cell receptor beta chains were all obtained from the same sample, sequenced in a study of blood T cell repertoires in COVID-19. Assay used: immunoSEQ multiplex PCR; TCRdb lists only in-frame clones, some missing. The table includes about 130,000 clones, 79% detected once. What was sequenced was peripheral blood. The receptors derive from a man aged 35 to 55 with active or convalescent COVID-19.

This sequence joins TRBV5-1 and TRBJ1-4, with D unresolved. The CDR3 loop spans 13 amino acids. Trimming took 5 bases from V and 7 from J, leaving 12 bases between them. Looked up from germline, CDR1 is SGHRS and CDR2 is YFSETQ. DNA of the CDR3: TGCGCCAGCAGTATTCAGGACTCTGAAAAACTGTTTTTT. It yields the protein CASSIQDSEKLFF.

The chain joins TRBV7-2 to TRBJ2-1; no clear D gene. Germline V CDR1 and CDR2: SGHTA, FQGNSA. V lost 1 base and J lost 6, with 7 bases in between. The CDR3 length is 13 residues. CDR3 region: CASSLGRVNEQFF. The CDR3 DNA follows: TGTGCCAGCAGCTTAGGTCGGGTCAATGAGCAGTTCTTC.

CDR3 region: CASSPGQIYEQYF. CDR3 in DNA: TGCGCCAGCAGCCCGGGACAGATCTACGAGCAGTACTTC. The chain links TRBV5-1 to TRBJ2-7; 7 bases line up with TRBD1. Per the germline V gene, CDR1 is SGHRS and CDR2 is YFSETQ. Germline trimming cut 4 bases from V and 3 bases from J; bases unmatched to any gene: 4. The CDR3 has 13 residues. Full variable domain (missing parts from reference TRBV5-1 and TRBJ2-7): KAGVTQTPRYLIKTRGQQVTLSCSPISGHRSVSWYQQTPGQGLQFLFEYFSETQRNKGNFPGRFSGRQFSNSRSEMNVSTLELGDSALYLCASSPGQIYEQYFGPGTRLTVT.

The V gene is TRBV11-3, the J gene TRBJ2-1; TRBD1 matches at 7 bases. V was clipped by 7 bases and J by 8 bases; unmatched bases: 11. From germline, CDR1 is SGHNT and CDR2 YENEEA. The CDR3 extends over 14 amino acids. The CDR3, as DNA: TGTGCCAGCACCCAGGGGGATTTCAGCCATGAGCAGTTCTTC. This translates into CASTQGDFSHEQFF.